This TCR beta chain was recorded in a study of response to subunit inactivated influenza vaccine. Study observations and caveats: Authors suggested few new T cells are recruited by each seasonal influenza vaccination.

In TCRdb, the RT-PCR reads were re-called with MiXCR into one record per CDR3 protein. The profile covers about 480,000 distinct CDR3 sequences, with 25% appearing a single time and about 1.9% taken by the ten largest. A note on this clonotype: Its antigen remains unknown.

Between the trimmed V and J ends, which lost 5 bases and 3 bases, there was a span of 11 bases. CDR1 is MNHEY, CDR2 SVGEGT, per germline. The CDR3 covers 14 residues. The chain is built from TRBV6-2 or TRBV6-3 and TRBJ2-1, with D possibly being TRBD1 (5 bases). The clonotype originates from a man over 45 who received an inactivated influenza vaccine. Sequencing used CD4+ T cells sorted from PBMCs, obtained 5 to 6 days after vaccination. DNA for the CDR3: TGTGCCAGCAGTAAAAGGCAGGGCTACAATGAGCAGTTCTTC. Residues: CASSKRQGYNEQFF.